Each of the 11 T cell receptor beta chains below was sequenced from the same sample in a study of T cells in Graves' hyperthyroidism and ophthalmopathy. There were TCR beta CDR3 regions amplified from RNA transcripts. The HTBI primer set drove a first-round RT-PCR of the TCR CDR3. In TCRdb, the multiplex PCR reads were re-called with MiXCR into one record per CDR3 protein. The table records roughly 380,000 distinct CDR3 sequences, about a fifth of them present only once. Sequenced input: blood. The receptors stem from a woman aged 18-29 years with Graves' hyperthyroidism.

This clonotype was observed at least ten times. The chain links TRBV5-6 to TRBJ1-1; 7 bases agree with TRBD1. CDR1 SGHDT and CDR2 YYEEEE come from the germline V gene. J gave up 5 bases and V 0 bases, and 7 bases lay outside the gene matches. The CDR3 contains 15 residues. CDR3 in amino acids: CASSLGWTGKTEAFF. The DNA of the CDR3 is TGTGCCAGCAGCTTGGGGTGGACAGGTAAAACTGAAGCTTTCTTT.

This clonotype was observed many times. This chain links TRBV10-1 with TRBJ1-5, with D possibly matching TRBD1 (5 bases). The CDR3 has 15 residues. Looked up from germline, CDR1 is WNHNN and CDR2 is SYGVQD (reference sequence). Trimming removed 4 bases from V and 5 bases from J, with 15 bases in between. CDR3 sequence reads: CASSAKEGADQPQHF. Written as DNA, the CDR3 is TGCGCCAGCAGTGCGAAAGAAGGGGCTGATCAGCCCCAGCATTTT.

Ten or more counts support this clonotype. This chain joins TRBV7-2 and TRBJ2-7; 7 nucleotides align to TRBD1. Looked up from germline, CDR1 is SGHTA and CDR2 is FQGNSA. V was clipped by 5 bases and J by 6 bases; unmatched bases: 7. The CDR3 extends over 13 amino acids. DNA for the CDR3: TGTGCCAGCAGCATGACAGGGTTTCTCGAGCAGTACTTC. Protein product: CASSMTGFLEQYF.

This clonotype appeared many times. The gene calls are TRBV13 and TRBJ2-7; 9 nucleotides align to TRBD1. Germline CDR1 is PRHDT and CDR2 is FYEKMQ (reference sequence). This CDR3 has 17 amino acids. V gave up 0 bases and J gave up 6 bases; unmatched junction bases: 12. The CDR3 region is CASSLGGPGTGSGEQYF. CDR3 DNA sequence: TGTGCCAGCAGCTTAGGCGGCCCGGGGACAGGGTCGGGCGAGCAGTACTTC.

The J gene is TRBJ1-3, the V gene TRBV7-2; 7 nucleotides align to TRBD1. From germline, CDR1 is SGHTA and CDR2 FQGNSA. Losses at the gene ends were 3 bases for V and 2 bases for J; bases not matched to a gene: 4. The CDR3 extends over 15 amino acids. The CDR3 loop is CASSFTTGTGNTIYF. The DNA for the CDR3 is TGTGCCAGCAGCTTCACGACAGGGACTGGAAACACCATATATTTT. The complete variable domain, with remaining parts taken from reference TRBV7-2 and TRBJ1-3, reads GAGVSQSPSNKVTEKGKDVELRCDPISGHTALYWYRQSLGQGLEFLIYFQGNSAPDKSGLPSDRFSAERTGGSVSTLTIQRTQQEDSAVYLCASSFTTGTGNTIYFGEGSWLTVV.

This clonotype was counted many times. V and J are TRBV5-1 and TRBJ2-2; D may be TRBD2 (5 bases). The CDR3 loop spans 14 amino acids. From germline, CDR1 is SGHRS and CDR2 YFSETQ. The V gene lost 3 bases and the J gene lost 4 bases, with 10 bases spanning the gap. CDR3 protein: CASSSLAFTGELFF. The CDR3 DNA reads as TGCGCCAGCAGCTCCTTAGCGTTCACCGGGGAGCTGTTTTTT.

This clonotype was found many times. V and J are TRBV29-1 and TRBJ1-2, with D possibly matching TRBD1 (6 bases). Germline loops: CDR1 SQVTM, CDR2 ANQGSEA. Trimming took off 7 bases at V and 3 bases at J, with 18 bases between the two ends. The CDR3 has 14 residues. The CDR3 nucleotides are TGCAGCGCACTAAACAGGGAGGGTGACTATGGCTACACCTTC. Translating it yields CSALNREGDYGYTF.

This clonotype has at least ten counts. The chain employs TRBV11-3 and TRBJ1-3, with 7 bases fitting TRBD1. The CDR3 length is 14 residues. J lost 4 bases, V lost 4 bases, and 4 bases had no gene match. CDR1 SGHNT and CDR2 YENEEA come from the germline V gene. The CDR3 protein is CASSCDRAGNTIYF. CDR3 nucleotide sequence: TGTGCCAGCAGCTGTGACAGGGCAGGAAACACCATATATTTT.

To note about this clonotype: Given a much more abundant clone one base away, this may be a read error. The J gene is TRBJ2-7, the V gene TRBV7-9; the match to TRBD1 covers 7 bases. The CDR3 contains 13 residues. CDR1 SEHNR and CDR2 FQNEAQ come from the germline V gene (reference sequence). The CDR3 sequence is CASSSTGSCEQYF. CDR3 nucleotides: TGTGCCAGCAGCTCGACAGGGTCCTGCGAGCAGTACTTC.

This rearrangement joins TRBV28 to TRBJ1-1; D is ambiguous. V shed 3 bases and J shed 5 bases, with 7 bases lying between them. Germline V CDR1 and CDR2: MDHEN, SYDVKM. The CDR3 runs to 12 residues. This chain's CDR3 is CASSLRETEAFF. As DNA, the CDR3 is TGTGCCAGCAGTTTGCGAGAGACTGAAGCTTTCTTT.

This clonotype was observed many times. An end of the junction differs from the germline gene, which may be a read error. The genes are TRBV18 and TRBJ1-2, with a weak D call TRBD1 (5 bases). CDR1 and CDR2 (germline): KGHSH, LQKENI. The CDR3 has 14 amino acids. The CDR3 nucleotides are TGTGCCAGCTCAACACCTGGGGCGGATTATGGCTACACCTTC. It yields the protein CASSTPGADYGYTF.